This T cell receptor (beta chain) was sequenced in a study of TIL therapy for anti-PD-1-resistant metastatic lung cancer. Sequencing used immunoSEQ v3. Data came from immunoSEQ multiplex PCR; TCRdb stores just in-frame clones and leaves some out. The sample has about 59,000 clones; about 70% are singletons. Noted time point: pre-treatment sample, taken before nivolumab and TIL therapy. V dropped 5 bases and J dropped 5; count of bases not matched to a gene: 5. The CDR3 runs to 15 residues. Germline loops: CDR1 SGHDN, CDR2 FVKESK. This TCR came from a person between 25 and 80 years old with non-small cell lung cancer. This specimen was blood, taken at baseline. V is TRBV14 and J is TRBJ2-3; 12 nucleotides line up with TRBD2. CDR3 sequence reads: CASSRLAGVGDTQYF. CDR3 nucleotide sequence: TGTGCCAGCAGCAGACTAGCGGGAGTTGGAGATACGCAGTATTTT.